This passage covers 32 T cell receptor beta chains from one sample sequenced in a study of T cell responses to AZD1222 COVID-19 vaccine. This table comes from immunoSEQ multiplex PCR, and its TCRdb copy is limited to in-frame clones, with some not included. Of 100,000 or so clones in the sample, roughly 90% were seen once. The specimen was peripheral blood, collected on day 0 of AZD1222 vaccination. The receptors shown here come from an adult in good health.

This chain connects TRBV28 to TRBJ2-3; D not certain. Germline V gene sequence: CDR1 MDHEN, CDR2 SYDVKM. The CDR3 consists of 13 residues. Trimming pared 3 bases from V and 2 bases from J, leaving 6 bases between. The CDR3 spells CASSLRTTDTQYF. The CDR3 region has the DNA TGTGCCAGCAGTTTGAGGACCACAGATACGCAGTATTTT.

The rearrangement uses TRBV13 and TRBJ1-2; no definite D call. This CDR3 is built from 13 residues. Germline CDR1 and CDR2: PRHDT and FYEKMQ (reference sequence). V was clipped by 0 bases and J by 8 bases, with 10 bases between them. This chain's CDR3 is CASSLGGWLGYTF. The CDR3 DNA sequence: TGTGCCAGCAGCTTAGGGGGGTGGTTAGGCTACACCTTC. The entire variable domain, with the rest obtained from reference TRBV13 and TRBJ1-2, is as follows: AAGVIQSPRHLIKEKRETATLKCYPIPRHDTVYWYQQGPGQDPQFLISFYEKMQSDKGSIPDRFSAQQFSDYHSELNMSSLELGDSALYFCASSLGGWLGYTFGSGTRLTVV.

The chain links TRBV2 to TRBJ2-2; D may be TRBD2 (6 bases). CDR1 is SNHLY, CDR2 FYNNEI, per germline. The CDR3 consists of 16 residues. V lost 6 bases and J 4 bases, leaving 18 bases between the germline ends. The CDR3 bases are TGTGCCAGCAGCCTCCCTCGGGAGACCTTCACCGGGGAGCTGTTTTTT. Translation gives CASSLPRETFTGELFF.

The chain joins TRBV18 to TRBJ2-1, with 9 nucleotides matching TRBD2. V was clipped by 0 bases and J by 2 bases; unmatched bases: 5. CDR1 and CDR2 from the germline V gene are KGHSH and LQKENI. The CDR3 loop spans 17 amino acids. CDR3 sequence: CASSPPRRGGTYNEQFF. CDR3 in DNA: TGTGCCAGCTCACCACCGAGGCGGGGGGGCACCTACAATGAGCAGTTCTTC.

The V call is TRBV5-1, the J call TRBJ1-3; 7 bases align to TRBD1. Germline V lookup: CDR1 SGHRS, CDR2 YFSETQ. The CDR3 is made up of 15 amino acids. V shed 4 bases, J shed 3 bases, and the junction held 7 bases outside the gene matches. Here the CDR3 DNA reads TGCGCCAGCAGCCTCGGGACAGCCGGTGGAAACACCATATATTTT. It translates to CASSLGTAGGNTIYF. The complete variable domain, with remaining parts taken from reference TRBV5-1 and TRBJ1-3, reads KAGVTQTPRYLIKTRGQQVTLSCSPISGHRSVSWYQQTPGQGLQFLFEYFSETQRNKGNFPGRFSGRQFSNSRSEMNVSTLELGDSALYLCASSLGTAGGNTIYFGEGSWLTVV.

The genes are TRBV5-1 and TRBJ1-1; D not resolved. Germline V gene lookup returns CDR1 SGHRS and CDR2 YFSETQ. V was shortened by 0 bases and J by 1 base, with 7 bases between the two germline ends. The CDR3 runs 14 residues. The DNA for the CDR3 is TGCGCCAGCAGCTTGGAGAACCCGAACACTGAAGCTTTCTTT. It encodes CASSLENPNTEAFF.

The chain links TRBV18 to TRBJ1-3; D remains ambiguous. CDR1 is KGHSH, CDR2 LQKENI, per germline. This CDR3 contains 15 residues. V was cut by 6 bases and J by 0 bases, with 12 bases left in between. CDR3 bases: TGTGCCAGCTCCCCCGGTGGAGACTCTGGAAACACCATATATTTT. Amino acid sequence: CASSPGGDSGNTIYF.

The chain employs TRBV6-5 and TRBJ2-7, with 12 bases matching TRBD2. V lost 8 bases, J lost 3 bases, and 2 bases stayed unmatched. This CDR3 is built from 13 residues. The germline V gene has CDR1 MNHEY and CDR2 SVGAGI. CDR3: CASGLAGLYEQYF. CDR3 DNA: TGTGCCAGCGGACTAGCGGGACTCTACGAGCAGTACTTC.

V usage is TRBV21-1 and J usage is TRBJ2-7; the DNA was not compared with TRBD1, the D call given in the table. TRBV21-1 is assigned pseudogene status. The CDR3 extends over 16 amino acids. The CDR3, as DNA: TGTGCCAGCAGCAAAGCGGACAGGGGTGCTTTATACGAGCAGTACTTC. It specifies CASSKADRGALYEQYF.

The J gene is TRBJ1-1, the V gene TRBV11-2; D remains ambiguous. The CDR3 runs 16 residues. Germline assignment: CDR1 SGHAT and CDR2 FQNNGV. The V and J ends lost 0 bases and 3 bases respectively, with 14 bases between them. The CDR3 region has the DNA TGTGCCAGCAGCTTAGATTTTGGGGTCTGGGACACTGAAGCTTTCTTT. Residues: CASSLDFGVWDTEAFF.

The CDR3 loop is CASSLTGARANYGYTF. The DNA of the CDR3 is TGTGCCAGCAGCCTCACAGGGGCCAGGGCCAACTATGGCTACACCTTC. The chain is built from TRBV9 and TRBJ1-2; 7 bases align to TRBD1. The CDR3 consists of 16 residues. CDR1 is SGDLS and CDR2 is YYNGEE in the germline V gene. The junction had 11 bases not matched to a gene; V was cut back by 4 bases and J by 2 bases.

The chain combines TRBV3-1 (or the pseudogene TRBV3-2) with TRBJ2-1; 10 nucleotides agree with TRBD1. The J segment lost 6 bases and the V segment lost 2 bases, leaving 13 bases of the junction unmatched. The CDR3 loop spans 18 amino acids. Looked up from germline, CDR1 is LGHDT and CDR2 is YNNKEL (reference sequence). The CDR3, as DNA: TGTGCCAGCAGCCAACCCACCGACGACAGGGGGCTCGGCAATGAGCAGTTCTTC. This codes for CASSQPTDDRGLGNEQFF.

The chain recombines TRBV2 with TRBJ2-3; tentative D call: TRBD1 (6 bases). CDR1 and CDR2 from the germline V gene are SNHLY and FYNNEI. V was shortened by 8 bases and J by 4 bases, with 13 bases between the two germline ends. The CDR3 extends over 13 amino acids. CDR3 DNA: TGTGCCAGCGCAGGGGCTGGGGCAGATACGCAGTATTTT. Encoded protein: CASAGAGADTQYF.

The chain has TRBV28 and TRBJ2-2; weak D call: TRBD1 (5 bases). V was trimmed by 10 bases and J by 5 bases, leaving 17 bases between them. Germline V gene sequence: CDR1 MDHEN, CDR2 SYDVKM. This CDR3 is 14 amino acids long. The CDR3 nucleotides are TGTGCCACTCGTCTCAGGGAAGTTACCGGGGAGCTGTTTTTT. It translates to CATRLREVTGELFF.

This clone was picked up one time. The V and J genes are TRBV5-1 and TRBJ2-2; possibly TRBD1 for D (6 bases). V shed 4 bases and J shed 1 base, with 11 bases lying between them. Germline CDR1 and CDR2: SGHRS and YFSETQ. This CDR3 region has 15 residues. CDR3 residues: CASSTQTGNTGELFF. The DNA for the CDR3 is TGCGCCAGCAGCACCCAGACAGGGAACACCGGGGAGCTGTTTTTT.

The V gene is TRBV9, the J gene TRBJ2-2, with D perhaps being TRBD1 or TRBD2 (6 bases each). Germline CDR1 is SGDLS and CDR2 is YYNGEE. CDR3 size: 15 residues. V was trimmed by 0 bases and J by 5 bases, leaving 11 bases between them. CDR3 loop: CASSVGGAATGELFF. In DNA form, the CDR3 reads TGTGCCAGCAGCGTAGGGGGGGCTGCGACCGGGGAGCTGTTTTTT.

This clone showed up just once. The rearrangement links TRBV28 to TRBJ2-2; 11 bases are a match to TRBD1. CDR1 and CDR2 (germline): MDHEN, SYDVKM. The V segment lost 6 bases and the J segment 5 bases; nucleotides outside the gene matches: 11. This CDR3 is 17 amino acids long. CDR3 protein: CASRAQDRGRATGELFF. The CDR3 DNA follows: TGTGCCAGCAGAGCGCAGGACAGGGGGCGTGCAACCGGGGAGCTGTTTTTT.

This clone was observed once. The chain uses TRBV21-1 and TRBJ1-1. TRBV21-1 corresponds to a pseudogene. The CDR3 consists of 17 residues. The CDR3 bases are TGTGCCAGCAGCAAAGCGCTTTTAGGTCCATCTTACGGTGAAGCTTTCTTT. The encoded protein is CASSKALLGPSYGEAFF.

The rearrangement uses TRBV4-2 and TRBJ2-5, with 13 bases that match TRBD2. Germline CDR1 and CDR2: LGHNA and YNFKEQ. This CDR3 contains 21 residues. V lost 1 base and J lost 1; bases outside the gene matches: 15. CDR3 sequence reads: CASSQVGLRTSGGTTQETQYF. The CDR3 DNA is TGTGCCAGCAGCCAAGTGGGACTAAGGACTAGCGGGGGAACGACCCAAGAGACCCAGTACTTC.

The CDR3 sequence: CASSSWGIFHEQYF. The CDR3 coding sequence is TGTGCCAGCAGCTCTTGGGGAATATTCCACGAGCAGTACTTC. V and J are TRBV5-6 and TRBJ2-7; D is ambiguous. From germline, CDR1 is SGHDT and CDR2 YYEEEE. The germline V and J ends were trimmed by 3 bases and 5 bases, with 15 bases remaining between them. CDR3 length: 14 residues.

V usage is TRBV2 and J usage is TRBJ2-7, with 8 bases identical to TRBD1. This CDR3 has 15 residues. V was clipped by 3 bases and J by 3 bases; unmatched bases: 7. CDR1 and CDR2 from the germline V gene are SNHLY and FYNNEI. CDR3 loop: CASSEGQGANYEQYF. CDR3 nucleotide sequence: TGTGCCAGCAGTGAGGGGCAGGGGGCGAACTACGAGCAGTACTTC.

V gene TRBV10-2 combines with J gene TRBJ2-1; no clear D. This CDR3 is 16 amino acids long. Trimming pared 6 bases from V and 1 base from J, leaving 16 bases between. Germline V gene lookup returns CDR1 WSHSY and CDR2 SAAADI. The chain's CDR3 is CASRASVAPSYNEQFF. The CDR3 DNA sequence: TGCGCCAGCAGGGCAAGCGTGGCTCCGTCCTACAATGAGCAGTTCTTC.

The chain carries TRBV4-1 and TRBJ2-1, with a weak D call TRBD1 (5 bases). CDR1 MGHRA and CDR2 YSYEKL come from the germline V gene. This CDR3 region has 14 residues. The ends were cut back, 0 bases at V and 12 bases at J, with 15 bases in the middle. CDR3 DNA: TGCGCCAGCAGCCAAGATAGCAGGGAAGGGGTGCAGTTCTTC. Translation gives CASSQDSREGVQFF.

The rearrangement links TRBV19 to TRBJ2-3, with 12 bases matching TRBD2. With 6 bases clipped from V and 5 bases from J, the junction kept 6 bases outside the gene matches. The CDR3 is 15 amino acids. Germline V gene data show CDR1 as LNHDA and CDR2 as SQIVND (reference sequence). CDR3 DNA: TGTGCCAGTAGACCTAGCGGGAGGGCCGTAGATACGCAGTATTTT. Its protein product is CASRPSGRAVDTQYF.

The CDR3 sequence: CASKLAGGPTGELFF. The CDR3 DNA is TGTGCCAGCAAACTAGCGGGAGGGCCCACCGGGGAGCTGTTTTTT. The V and J genes are TRBV2 and TRBJ2-2; 13 bases align to TRBD2. V lost 7 bases, J lost 4 bases, and 3 bases stayed unmatched. The germline V gene has CDR1 SNHLY and CDR2 FYNNEI. The CDR3 runs 15 residues.

This clone was recorded once. V is TRBV15 and J is TRBJ2-5, with D hard to call. The CDR3 runs to 14 residues. Germline CDR1 reads LNHNV; CDR2 reads YYDKDF (reference sequence). Trimming removed 8 bases from V and 5 bases from J, with 18 bases in between. This CDR3 reads CATSVFGVAETQYF. The CDR3 bases are TGTGCCACCTCAGTGTTTGGGGTGGCGGAGACCCAGTACTTC.

This chain's CDR3 is CASSLAPGQVNEKLFF. The CDR3 nucleotides read TGTGCCAGCAGCTTAGCCCCGGGACAAGTTAATGAAAAACTGTTTTTT. The chain carries TRBV7-6 and TRBJ1-4; D perhaps matches TRBD1 (6 bases). V was clipped by 0 bases and J by 4 bases, with 12 bases between them. This CDR3 has 16 residues. Germline CDR1 and CDR2: SGHVS and FNYEAQ.

The chain employs TRBV6-5 and TRBJ2-2; no definite D call. The CDR3 spans 14 residues. V dropped 5 bases and J dropped 1 base, with 8 bases sitting between them. The V gene's germline CDR1 is MNHEY and CDR2 SVGAGI. Written as DNA, the CDR3 is TGTGCCAGCAGTCCGGACGAGAACACCGGGGAGCTGTTTTTT. It specifies CASSPDENTGELFF.

This rearrangement joins TRBV14 to TRBJ2-2; D might be TRBD1 or TRBD2, each matching 5 bases. This CDR3 has 13 amino acids. Trimming removed 0 bases from V and 13 bases from J, with 12 bases in between. The V gene's germline CDR1 is SGHDN and CDR2 FVKESK. DNA for the CDR3: TGTGCCAGCAGCCAAGATTACGGGACCCGGCTGTTTTTT. The encoded protein is CASSQDYGTRLFF.

This chain links TRBV10-3 with TRBJ1-5, with D uncertain. The V gene's germline CDR1 is ENHRY and CDR2 SYGVKD. The V end was cut by 11 bases, the J end by 5 bases, with 13 bases between. The CDR3 length is 12 residues. CDR3 DNA: TGTGCCTCCAGGTCAGGAGATCAGCCCCAGCATTTT. Translation gives CASRSGDQPQHF.

CDR3 sequence: CASSIPGLAYEQYF. CDR3 sequence (DNA): TGTGCCAGCAGCATCCCCGGACTAGCCTACGAGCAGTACTTC. The V gene is TRBV7-9, the J gene TRBJ2-7, with 7 bases lining up with TRBD2. CDR3 size: 14 residues. With V trimmed by 5 bases and J by 2 bases, 6 bases remained unmatched. Germline values: CDR1 SEHNR, CDR2 FQNEAQ (reference sequence).

The V gene is TRBV7-9, the J gene TRBJ1-5; TRBD1 aligns across 7 bases. J was trimmed by 2 bases and V by 5 bases; bases with no gene match: 6. CDR3 length: 15 amino acids. Germline V CDR1 and CDR2: SEHNR, FQNEAQ (reference sequence). The CDR3 loop reads CASSQTGPRNQPQHF. Here the CDR3 DNA reads TGTGCCAGCAGCCAGACAGGGCCCCGCAATCAGCCCCAGCATTTT. The whole variable domain, filled in from reference TRBV7-9 and TRBJ1-5, reads DTGVSQNPRHKITKRGQNVTFRCDPISEHNRLYWYRQTLGQGPEFLTYFQNEAQLEKSRLLSDRFSAERPKGSFSTLEIQRTEQGDSAMYLCASSQTGPRNQPQHFGDGTRLSIL.